This T cell receptor (beta chain) was profiled in a study of Ad26.COV2.S vaccination and SARS-CoV-2 variants. Treatment in this sample: 15 to 20 received Ad26.COV2.S at low or high dose, single or two shots; five or six received placebo; per-sample allocation not given. Vaccine and placebo recipients were sampled on day 63 after the first injection. An adult of 18-55 years in Boston served as donor. Study-level points and caveats: CD8+ and CD4+ T cells specific for spike reportedly responded with substantial breadth after vaccination.

The protocol was immunoSEQ multiplex PCR, while the TCRdb copy is restricted to in-frame clones and leaves out a portion. The sample consists of around 240,000 clones, roughly 90% of them appearing once. For this clone: What it binds is unknown.

The source material was peripheral blood, sampled in a trial of Ad26.COV2.S vaccine versus placebo. This TCR was recovered from a person aged 18-60 years who received the Ad26.COV2.S COVID-19 vaccine or a placebo.

CDR3 sequence reads: CASSWGLAGDEQYF. As DNA, the CDR3 is TGTGCCAGCAGCTGGGGACTAGCGGGAGACGAGCAGTACTTC. The J gene is TRBJ2-7, the V gene TRBV5-4, with TRBD2 matching over 14 bases. The V gene end was trimmed by 3 bases and the J gene end by 5 bases; junction bases not matched to a gene: 1. This CDR3 spans 14 amino acids. Germline V gives CDR1 SGHNT, CDR2 YYREEE (reference sequence).